These 18 T cell receptor beta chains originate from one sample sequenced in a study of blood T cell repertoires in COVID-19. The protocol was immunoSEQ multiplex PCR, while the TCRdb copy is restricted to in-frame clones and leaves out a portion. The table lists about 280,000 clones, about 88% of them singletons. Sequencing was done on a sample of peripheral blood. The receptors shown here come from a woman between 65 and 79 years old with COVID-19, enrolled during active disease.

The chain combines TRBV4-3 with TRBJ2-3; TRBD2 matches at 7 bases. Germline V lookup: CDR1 LGHNA, CDR2 YSLEER. The trim removed 3 bases at V and 1 base at J, leaving 10 bases unmatched. CDR3 length equals 17 residues. DNA for the CDR3: TGCGCCAGCAGCCACCCTAGAGCCAGCGGGGGCACAGATACGCAGTATTTT. Its protein product is CASSHPRASGGTDTQYF.

This clone was seen only once. V usage is TRBV24-1 and J usage is TRBJ2-2; D possibly corresponds to TRBD2 (5 bases). The germline gives CDR1 KGHDR, CDR2 SFDVKD. V was clipped by 3 bases and J by 0 bases, with 13 bases between them. This CDR3 is built from 17 residues. The CDR3 DNA reads as TGTGCCACCAGTGATCAACGCGGGTTCGCGAACACCGGGGAGCTGTTTTTT. Its translation: CATSDQRGFANTGELFF.

V usage is TRBV7-8 and J usage is TRBJ2-7, with 11 bases identical to TRBD2. The CDR3 is 14 residues long. V was pared by 5 bases and J by 5 bases, with 5 bases of the junction left unmatched. Germline CDR1 is SGHVS and CDR2 is FQNEAQ. The CDR3 coding sequence is TGTGCCAGCAGCCCCAGACTAGCGGGGAACGAGCAGTACTTC. It is translated as CASSPRLAGNEQYF.

The genes are TRBV5-1 and TRBJ1-2; TRBD1 aligns across 8 bases. CDR3 length: 17 amino acids. V gave up 2 bases and J gave up 0 bases; unmatched junction bases: 9. The germline gives CDR1 SGHRS, CDR2 YFSETQ. DNA for the CDR3: TGCGCCAGCAGCTTTCTAAATAGGGACAGGACTAACTATGGCTACACCTTC. Translated, it gives CASSFLNRDRTNYGYTF.

The chain carries TRBV24-1 and TRBJ2-5; tentatively, D is TRBD2 (7 bases). V lost 5 bases to trimming and J lost 4 bases, with 13 bases between them. Germline V gene data show CDR1 as KGHDR and CDR2 as SFDVKD. This CDR3 spans 14 amino acids. The CDR3 sequence is CATSGRGAGETQYF. CDR3 coding DNA: TGTGCCACCAGTGGACGGGGGGCCGGAGAGACCCAGTACTTC.

The chain uses TRBV2 and TRBJ1-5; D uncertain. The CDR3 is 15 residues long. Germline CDR1 is SNHLY and CDR2 is FYNNEI. V lost 4 bases to trimming and J lost 0 bases, with 10 bases between them. The CDR3 here is CASSGEGSSNQPQHF. As DNA, the CDR3 is TGTGCCAGCAGTGGAGAGGGAAGTAGCAATCAGCCCCAGCATTTT. The full variable domain, in which reference TRBV2 and TRBJ1-5 provide the parts outside the CDR3, is EPEVTQTPSHQVTQMGQEVILRCVPISNHLYFYWYRQILGQKVEFLVSFYNNEISEKSEIFDDQFSVERPDGSNFTLKIRSTKLEDSAMYFCASSGEGSSNQPQHFGDGTRLSIL.

The gene calls are TRBV6-5 and TRBJ2-7; TRBD1 aligns across 8 bases. The CDR3 loop spans 15 amino acids. The trim removed 6 bases at V and 2 bases at J, leaving 9 bases unmatched. CDR1 MNHEY and CDR2 SVGAGI come from the germline V gene. CDR3 in DNA: TGTGCCAGCAGCCATCAGGGGGCAGTTGCCTACGAGCAGTACTTC. This gives the protein CASSHQGAVAYEQYF.

The CDR3 sequence: CAISESFGGELFF. In DNA, the CDR3 is TGTGCCATCAGTGAGTCGTTCGGCGGGGAGCTGTTTTTT. The chain links TRBV10-3 to TRBJ2-2; D is undetermined. The ends were cut back, 0 bases at V and 7 bases at J, with 6 bases in the middle. Germline values: CDR1 ENHRY, CDR2 SYGVKD. The CDR3 sequence is 13 residues long.

V is TRBV2 and J is TRBJ2-2; D possibly corresponds to TRBD1 (5 bases). Germline CDR1 SNHLY, CDR2 FYNNEI. Trimming shortened V by 6 bases and J by 6 bases, and 14 bases separated the two germline ends. The CDR3 consists of 14 residues. The CDR3 sequence: CASRDSRPAGELFF. The CDR3 region has the DNA TGTGCCAGCAGAGACAGCCGTCCCGCCGGGGAGCTGTTTTTT.

CDR3 residues: CASNVLAGGPGGELFF. The CDR3, as DNA: TGCGCCAGCAACGTGTTAGCGGGGGGGCCCGGCGGGGAGCTGTTTTTT. The rearrangement joins TRBV5-1 to TRBJ2-2; 11 nucleotides line up with TRBD2. The CDR3 consists of 16 residues. Germline V gives CDR1 SGHRS, CDR2 YFSETQ. Trimming at V came to 6 bases and at J to 7 bases, leaving 11 bases not matched to a gene.

To note about this clone: At the DNA level, this CDR3 is encoded by other sequences in the same sample as well. The chain has TRBV3-1 (or the pseudogene TRBV3-2) and TRBJ2-7; D might be TRBD1 (5 bases). The CDR3 spans 14 residues. The V gene's germline CDR1 is LGHDT and CDR2 YNNKEL (reference sequence). The V end was cut by 1 base, the J end by 0 bases, with 7 bases between. For the CDR3, the DNA is TGTGCCAGCAGCCAAGGTCAGGGCTCCTACGAGCAGTACTTC. Amino acid sequence: CASSQGQGSYEQYF.

The rearrangement links TRBV6-6 to TRBJ2-7; TRBD2 might be the D (6 bases). In germline, CDR1 is MNHNY, CDR2 SVGAGI (reference sequence). The CDR3 covers 13 residues. Trimming removed 6 bases at V and 9 bases at J, with 18 bases between. This CDR3 reads CASSLSLTGGQYF. For the CDR3, the DNA is TGTGCCAGCAGCCTATCATTGACCGGGGGGCAGTACTTC.

J is TRBJ2-2 and V is TRBV7-3, with 8 bases fitting TRBD1. Trimming took 5 bases from V and 2 from J; bases not matched to a gene: 7. Per germline, CDR1 SGHTA and CDR2 FQGTGA. The CDR3 is 16 residues long. CDR3 loop: CASSNTGGINTGELFF. The CDR3 DNA sequence: TGTGCCAGCAGCAATACAGGGGGAATCAACACCGGGGAGCTGTTTTTT.

The chain employs TRBV7-9 and TRBJ2-3, with TRBD2 matching over 9 bases. V was clipped by 5 bases and J by 5 bases; unmatched bases: 5. This CDR3 has 14 residues. Germline CDR1 is SEHNR and CDR2 is FQNEAQ (reference sequence). Here the CDR3 DNA reads TGTGCCAGCAGCGCGGGGGGGCGAGGAGATACGCAGTATTTT. Protein: CASSAGGRGDTQYF.

CDR3 DNA sequence: TGTGCCAGATCAAGGTGGGAGGGCAACACTGAAGCTTTCTTT. Amino acid sequence: CARSRWEGNTEAFF. The chain carries TRBV6-5 and TRBJ1-1; D is uncertain. CDR3 size: 14 residues. The V gene lost 9 bases and the J gene lost 2 bases, with 16 bases spanning the gap. The germline CDR1 and CDR2 sequences are MNHEY and SVGAGI.

This clone has a single count. This rearrangement joins TRBV4-2 to TRBJ2-1; D gene unclear. The germline CDR1 and CDR2 sequences are LGHNA and YNFKEQ. The CDR3 totals 16 residues. The V gene lost 0 bases and the J gene lost 2 bases, with 11 bases spanning the gap. CDR3 DNA sequence: TGTGCCAGCAGCCAAGAATTGACTTCCACCTACAATGAGCAGTTCTTC. This translates into CASSQELTSTYNEQFF.

The genes are TRBV19 and TRBJ2-2; no clear D. Germline V gene data show CDR1 as LNHDA and CDR2 as SQIVND (reference sequence). Trimming removed 8 bases at V and 0 bases at J, with 19 bases between. The CDR3 has 17 amino acids. CDR3 bases: TGTGCCAGTCGCTCCCTCGTTCCAAACTCGAACACCGGGGAGCTGTTTTTT. It is translated as CASRSLVPNSNTGELFF.

This chain links TRBV6-5 with TRBJ2-7, with 7 positions matching TRBD2. Germline lookup yields CDR1 MNHEY and CDR2 SVGAGI. V lost 0 bases, J lost 4 bases, and 6 bases stayed unmatched. The CDR3 contains 15 residues. CDR3 DNA: TGTGCCAGCAGTTACTCGAACGGGGGGACTTACGAGCAGTACTTC. This gives the protein CASSYSNGGTYEQYF.